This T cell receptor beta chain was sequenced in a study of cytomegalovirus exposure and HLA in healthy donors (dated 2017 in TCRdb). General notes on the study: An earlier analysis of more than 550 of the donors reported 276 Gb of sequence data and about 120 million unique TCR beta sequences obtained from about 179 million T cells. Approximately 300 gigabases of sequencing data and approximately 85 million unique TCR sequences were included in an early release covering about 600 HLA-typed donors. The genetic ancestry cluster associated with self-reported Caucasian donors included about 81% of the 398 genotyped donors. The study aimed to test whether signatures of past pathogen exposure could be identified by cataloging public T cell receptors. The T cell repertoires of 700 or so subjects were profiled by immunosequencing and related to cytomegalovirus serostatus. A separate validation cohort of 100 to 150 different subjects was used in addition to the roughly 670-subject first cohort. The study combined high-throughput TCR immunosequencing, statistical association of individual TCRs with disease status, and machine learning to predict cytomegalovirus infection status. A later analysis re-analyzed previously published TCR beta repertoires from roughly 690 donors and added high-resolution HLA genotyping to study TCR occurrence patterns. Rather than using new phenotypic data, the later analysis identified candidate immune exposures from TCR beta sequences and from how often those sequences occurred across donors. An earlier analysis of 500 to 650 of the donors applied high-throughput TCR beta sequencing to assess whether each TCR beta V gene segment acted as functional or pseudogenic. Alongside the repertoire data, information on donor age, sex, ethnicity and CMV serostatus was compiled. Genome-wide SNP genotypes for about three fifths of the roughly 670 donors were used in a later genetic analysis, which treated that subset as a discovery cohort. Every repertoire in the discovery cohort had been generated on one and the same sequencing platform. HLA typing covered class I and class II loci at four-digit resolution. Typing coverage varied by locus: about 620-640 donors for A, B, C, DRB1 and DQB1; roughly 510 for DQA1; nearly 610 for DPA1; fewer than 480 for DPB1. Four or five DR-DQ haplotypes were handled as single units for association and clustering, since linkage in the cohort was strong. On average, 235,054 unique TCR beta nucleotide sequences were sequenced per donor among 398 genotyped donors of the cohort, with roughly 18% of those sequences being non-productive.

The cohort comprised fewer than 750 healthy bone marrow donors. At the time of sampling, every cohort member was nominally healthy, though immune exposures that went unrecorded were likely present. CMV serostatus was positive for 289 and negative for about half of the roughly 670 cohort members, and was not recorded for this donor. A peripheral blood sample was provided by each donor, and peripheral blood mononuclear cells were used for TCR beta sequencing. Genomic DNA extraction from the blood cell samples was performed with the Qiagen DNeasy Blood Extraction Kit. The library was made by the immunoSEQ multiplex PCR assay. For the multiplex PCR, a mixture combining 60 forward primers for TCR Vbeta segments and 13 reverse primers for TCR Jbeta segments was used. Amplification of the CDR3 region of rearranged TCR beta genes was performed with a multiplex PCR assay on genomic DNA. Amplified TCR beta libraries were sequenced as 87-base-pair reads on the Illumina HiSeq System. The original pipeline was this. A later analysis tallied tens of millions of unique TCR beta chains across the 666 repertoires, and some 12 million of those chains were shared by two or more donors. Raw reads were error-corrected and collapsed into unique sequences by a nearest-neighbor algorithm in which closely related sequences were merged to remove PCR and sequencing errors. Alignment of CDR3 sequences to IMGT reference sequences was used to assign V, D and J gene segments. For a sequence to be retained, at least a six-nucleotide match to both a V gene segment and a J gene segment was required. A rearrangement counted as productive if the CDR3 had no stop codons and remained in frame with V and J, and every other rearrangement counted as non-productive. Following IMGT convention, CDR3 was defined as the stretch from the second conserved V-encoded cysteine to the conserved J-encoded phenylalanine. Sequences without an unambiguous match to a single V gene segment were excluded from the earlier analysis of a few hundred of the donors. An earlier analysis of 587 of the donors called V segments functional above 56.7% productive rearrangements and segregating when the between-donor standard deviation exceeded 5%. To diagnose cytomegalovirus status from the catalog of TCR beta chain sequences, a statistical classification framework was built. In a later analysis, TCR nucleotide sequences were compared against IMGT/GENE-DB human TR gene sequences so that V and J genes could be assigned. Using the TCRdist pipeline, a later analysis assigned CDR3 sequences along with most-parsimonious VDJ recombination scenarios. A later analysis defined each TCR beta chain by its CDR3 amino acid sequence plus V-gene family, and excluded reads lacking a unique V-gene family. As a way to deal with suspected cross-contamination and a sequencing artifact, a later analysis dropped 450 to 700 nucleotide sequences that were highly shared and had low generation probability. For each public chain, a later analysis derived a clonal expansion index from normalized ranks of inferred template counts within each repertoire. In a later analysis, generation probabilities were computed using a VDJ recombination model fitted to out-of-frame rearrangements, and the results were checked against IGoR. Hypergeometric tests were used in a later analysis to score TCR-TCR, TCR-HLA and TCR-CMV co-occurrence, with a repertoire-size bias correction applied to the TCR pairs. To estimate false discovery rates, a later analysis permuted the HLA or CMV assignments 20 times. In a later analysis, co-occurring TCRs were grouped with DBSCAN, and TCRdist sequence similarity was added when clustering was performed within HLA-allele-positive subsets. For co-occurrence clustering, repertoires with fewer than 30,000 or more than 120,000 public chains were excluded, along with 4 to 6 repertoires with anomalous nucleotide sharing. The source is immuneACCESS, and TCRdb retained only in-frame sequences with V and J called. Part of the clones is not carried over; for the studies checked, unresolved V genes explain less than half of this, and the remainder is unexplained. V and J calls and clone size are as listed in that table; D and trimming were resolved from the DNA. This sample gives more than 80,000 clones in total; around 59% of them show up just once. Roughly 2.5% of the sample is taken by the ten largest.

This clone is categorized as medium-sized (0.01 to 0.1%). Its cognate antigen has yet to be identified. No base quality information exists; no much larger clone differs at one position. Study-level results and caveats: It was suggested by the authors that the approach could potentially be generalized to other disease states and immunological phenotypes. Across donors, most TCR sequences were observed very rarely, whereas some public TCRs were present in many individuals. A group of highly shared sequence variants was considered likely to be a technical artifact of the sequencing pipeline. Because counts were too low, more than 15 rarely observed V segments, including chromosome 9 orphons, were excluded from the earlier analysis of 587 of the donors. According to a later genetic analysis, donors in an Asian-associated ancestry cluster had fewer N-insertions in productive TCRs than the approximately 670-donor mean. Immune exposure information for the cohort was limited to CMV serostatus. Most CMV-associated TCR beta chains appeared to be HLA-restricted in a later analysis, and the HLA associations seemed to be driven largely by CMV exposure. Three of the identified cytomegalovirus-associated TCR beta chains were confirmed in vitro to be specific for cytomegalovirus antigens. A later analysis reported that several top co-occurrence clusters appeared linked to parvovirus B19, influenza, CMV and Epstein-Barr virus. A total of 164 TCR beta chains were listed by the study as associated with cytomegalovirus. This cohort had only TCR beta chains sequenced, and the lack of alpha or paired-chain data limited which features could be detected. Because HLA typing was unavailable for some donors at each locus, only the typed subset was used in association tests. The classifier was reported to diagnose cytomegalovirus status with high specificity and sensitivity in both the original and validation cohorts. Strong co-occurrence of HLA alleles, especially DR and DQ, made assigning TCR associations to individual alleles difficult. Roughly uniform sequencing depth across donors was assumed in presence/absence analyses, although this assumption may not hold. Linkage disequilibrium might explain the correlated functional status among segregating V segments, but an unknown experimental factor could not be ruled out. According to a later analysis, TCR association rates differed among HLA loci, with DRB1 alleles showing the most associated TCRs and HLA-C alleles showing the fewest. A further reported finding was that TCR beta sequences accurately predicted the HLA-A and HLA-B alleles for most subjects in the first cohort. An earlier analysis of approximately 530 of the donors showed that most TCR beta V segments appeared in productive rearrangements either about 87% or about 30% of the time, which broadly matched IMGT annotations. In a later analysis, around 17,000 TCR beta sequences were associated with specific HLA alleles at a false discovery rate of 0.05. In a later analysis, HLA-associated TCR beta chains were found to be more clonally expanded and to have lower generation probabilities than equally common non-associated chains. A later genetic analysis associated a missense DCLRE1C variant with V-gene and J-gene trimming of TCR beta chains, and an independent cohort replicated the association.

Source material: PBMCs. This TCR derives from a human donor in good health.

The CDR3 region: CASSLPPGSSSGNTIYF. The DNA sequence is as follows: TGTGCCAGCAGCTTGCCCCCAGGGTCCTCCTCTGGAAACACCATATATTTT. The V and J genes are TRBV5-4 and TRBJ1-3; TRBD1 is a possible D gene, resting on 5 matching bases. Inclusive of the bounding cysteine and phenylalanine, the CDR3 is 17 residues long. Kept here is only the CDR3 DNA, which spans 51 bases and is read in frame from base 1. The V and J ends are trimmed by 1 base and 0 bases, leaving 14 bases between them. Reading the germline V gene (reference sequence) gives CDR1 SGHNT and CDR2 YYREEE.